This TCR beta chain is drawn from a study of blood T cells in healthy people across ages. Overall study results and limits: Possibly, changes in expanded clonotypes were confounded because donor CMV status was unknown.

Concerning this clonotype itself: No antigen is known for it.

With a J-beta primer mix and a sample-barcoded 5' primer, a second PCR ran 7 to 11 cycles. Researchers report that each sample yielded at least 3 million CDR3-containing paired-end reads. TCRdb processed the 5' RACE reads anew with MiXCR; each CDR3 protein has one entry. Of approximately 1.5 million distinct CDR3 sequences listed, roughly 43% are singletons. V was cut by 4 bases and J by 7 bases, with 12 bases left in between. CDR3 size: 13 residues. Germline values: CDR1 LNHDA, CDR2 SQIVND (reference sequence). The source is a woman under 30 in good health. Material for sequencing was blood. V is TRBV19 and J is TRBJ2-3; D possibly corresponds to TRBD2 (5 bases). In nucleotides, the CDR3 is TGTGCCAGTAGTACCCCCCGGGGTTATACGCAGTATTTT. Translation: CASSTPRGYTQYF. Full variable domain (rest looked up from reference TRBV19 and TRBJ2-3): DGGITQSPKYLFRKEGQNVTLSCEQNLNHDAMYWYRQDPGQGLRLIYYSQIVNDFQKGDIAEGYSVSREKKESFPLTVTSAQKNPTAFYLCASSTPRGYTQYFGPGTRLTVL.